The TCR beta chain described here comes from a study of OX40 agonist ivuxolimab in advanced cancers. Study information: Those enrolled were roughly 85% male, with a mean age of 60 years and ages from roughly 20 to 85. Therapy given before enrollment (anti-PD-1, anti-PD-L1 or anti-CTLA-4) was allowed, and over 35% had some.

V lost 5 bases to trimming and J lost 6 bases; unmatched junction nucleotides: 8. The CDR3 is 14 amino acids. Germline V CDR1 and CDR2: SEHNR, FQNEAQ (reference sequence). This table comes from immunoSEQ multiplex PCR, and its TCRdb copy is limited to in-frame clones, with some not included. The table has around 70,000 clones, about 82% seen once. This clonotype originated in an adult with an advanced solid tumor such as melanoma, head and neck, liver or kidney cancer. Sequences were derived from CD4+ or CD8+ T cells sorted from blood, sampled in a trial of the OX40 agonist ivuxolimab. The chain recombines TRBV7-9 with TRBJ2-3, with 7 bases identical to TRBD1. DNA for the CDR3: TGTGCCAGCAGCCGGACAGGAGCACGTGATACGCAGTATTTT. Amino acids: CASSRTGARDTQYF.